This T cell receptor beta chain was obtained from a study of shared clonotypes between healthy human individuals. Generated by immunoSEQ multiplex PCR, the TCRdb table keeps only in-frame clones and is missing some. There are a few million clones in the sample; around 90% occur only once, and around 0.14% lies in the top ten. V was clipped by 6 bases and J by 1 base, with 13 bases between them. Germline CDR1 reads SGHRS; CDR2 reads YFSETQ. The CDR3 length is 14 residues. Material: naive CD4+ T cells sorted from blood. Subset given: CD45RA+ positively selected. This sequence joins TRBV5-1 and TRBJ1-1; a weak D match, TRBD1 (5 bases). This clonotype was obtained from a man aged 18 to 35 in good health. In DNA form, the CDR3 reads TGCGCCAGCATTAGCGGGGGTCCGAACACTGAAGCTTTCTTT. Protein product: CASISGGPNTEAFF.